This TCR beta chain was documented in a study of cytomegalovirus exposure and HLA in healthy donors. The PCR employed 60 Vbeta primers together with 13 Jbeta primers. TCRdb's table, derived via immunoSEQ multiplex PCR, lists solely in-frame clones and lacks some. The repertoire holds about 130,000 clones, around 78% seen once, with 3% to 4.5% in the top ten. As to this clone: As yet, its antigen is unknown.

Findings of the study overall: TCR beta sequences numbering around 15,000 were associated with HLA alleles at 0.05 false discovery rate in a later analysis. Researchers reported that a few CMV-associated chains were confirmed in vitro as CMV antigen-specific. Associated with cytomegalovirus, according to the listing, were 164 TCR beta chains.

Germline V gene data show CDR1 as SGHDT and CDR2 as YYEEEE. V gave up 0 bases and J gave up 2 bases; unmatched junction bases: 4. CDR3 size: 15 residues. The chain recombines TRBV5-6 with TRBJ1-2; 7 bases are shared with TRBD1. The sequencing sample was made of PBMCs. The source of this sequence is a man between 35 and 55 years old in good health and CMV-seronegative. The CDR3: CASSLGTGANYGYTF. CDR3 nucleotides: TGTGCCAGCAGCTTGGGCACAGGGGCCAACTATGGCTACACCTTC.